This TCR beta chain is drawn from a study of cytomegalovirus exposure and HLA in healthy donors. Points from the study as a whole: A few chains linked to CMV were shown in vitro to be specific for CMV antigens. Presence/absence analyses treated sequencing depth as roughly uniform across donors.

Donors sampled were nominally healthy, though unrecorded immune exposures were likely. V trimming: 3 bases; J trimming: 5 bases; junction bases outside the gene matches: 6. CDR1 SGDLS and CDR2 YYNGEE come from the germline V gene. This CDR3 has 15 amino acids. This PCR relied on a set of 60 Vbeta primers and 13 Jbeta primers. Per the authors' pipeline: Later work found tens of millions of unique TCR beta chains, with 9 million to 13 million shared. Using immunoSEQ multiplex PCR, the repertoire was profiled, and TCRdb retains in-frame clones only, with some absent. The V and J calls and clone size are taken from that table; D and trimming were inferred from the DNA. The sample yields around 250,000 clones, 80% to 95% seen once. On this clone itself: The target antigen is unknown.

Sequenced: PBMCs. This TCR derives from a girl aged 2 to 10 in good health and CMV-seronegative. This sequence joins TRBV9 and TRBJ2-2; 8 nucleotides match TRBD2. CDR3 sequence: CASSGRGGETGELFF. In nucleotides, the CDR3 is TGTGCCAGCAGCGGACGGGGGGGCGAGACCGGGGAGCTGTTTTTT.